Below are 10 T cell receptor beta chains sequenced from a single sample in a study of blood T cell repertoires in COVID-19. Repertoires were generated with immunoSEQ multiplex PCR, while TCRdb's copy carries only in-frame clones and drops some. The sample gives around 200,000 clones, around 85% of which show up once; 6% to 6.5% is in the top ten. Sequenced material: PBMCs or T cells enriched from blood (not recorded which). Receptors originate from a man aged 40-55 years who had recovered from COVID-19.

Only one count was recorded for this clone. The chain links TRBV30 to TRBJ1-1; 12 nucleotides match TRBD1. The ends lost 0 bases at V and 0 bases at J; junction bases unmatched: 5. The CDR3 loop spans 17 amino acids. The germline gives CDR1 GTSNPN, CDR2 SVGIG (reference sequence). CDR3 sequence (DNA): TGTGCCTGGAGTGTAGGTAGGGACAGGGGGCTGAACACTGAAGCTTTCTTT. The encoded protein is CAWSVGRDRGLNTEAFF.

The rearrangement links TRBV5-1 to TRBJ1-4, with 10 bases fitting TRBD1. J gave up 5 bases and V 0 bases, and 1 base lay outside the gene matches. Germline values: CDR1 SGHRS, CDR2 YFSETQ. The CDR3 contains 15 residues. The CDR3 DNA sequence: TGCGCCAGCAGCTTGGCGGGACAGGGGAATGAAAAACTGTTTTTT. This sequence encodes CASSLAGQGNEKLFF.

The gene calls are TRBV5-1 and TRBJ2-3; D possibly corresponds to TRBD1 (6 bases). CDR1 is SGHRS, CDR2 YFSETQ, per germline. Trimming took 0 bases from V and 1 from J, leaving 6 bases between them. CDR3 length equals 14 residues. CDR3 loop: CASSLDRGTDTQYF. For the CDR3, the DNA is TGCGCCAGCAGCTTGGACAGGGGCACAGATACGCAGTATTTT.

This chain links TRBV28 with TRBJ2-7; 8 positions agree with TRBD1. Per the germline V gene, CDR1 is MDHEN and CDR2 is SYDVKM. The CDR3 has 13 amino acids. The junction had 9 bases not matched to a gene; V was cut back by 8 bases and J by 6 bases. CDR3 in amino acids: CASDRQGAVEQYF. CDR3 nucleotides: TGTGCCAGCGATCGGCAGGGGGCCGTCGAGCAGTACTTC.

A note on this clone: In the same sample, other DNA sequences code for this CDR3. Here the CDR3 DNA reads TGCGCCAGCAGCTTGGCCTCAGGGGGGCCCGGGGAGCTGTTTTTT. As protein: CASSLASGGPGELFF. The gene calls are TRBV5-1 and TRBJ2-2; tentative D call: TRBD1 (7 bases). Between the trimmed V and J ends, which lost 0 bases and 6 bases, there was a span of 12 bases. The CDR3 sequence is 15 residues long. In germline, CDR1 is SGHRS, CDR2 YFSETQ. Looking up the rest from reference TRBV5-1 and TRBJ2-2 gives the full variable domain: KAGVTQTPRYLIKTRGQQVTLSCSPISGHRSVSWYQQTPGQGLQFLFEYFSETQRNKGNFPGRFSGRQFSNSRSEMNVSTLELGDSALYLCASSLASGGPGELFFGEGSRLTVL.

Remarks on this clone: At one of its ends the junction is not consistent with the germline gene, which may arise from a read error. This chain links TRBV7-7 with TRBJ1-5; weak D call: TRBD1 (6 bases). The germline gives CDR1 SSHAT, CDR2 FNYEAQ (reference sequence). This CDR3 is built from 16 residues. The CDR3 is CASSLGCRQEYQPQHF. The CDR3, as DNA: TGTGCTAGCAGCTTAGGCTGCCGACAGGAATATCAGCCCCAGCATTTT.

The chain joins TRBV7-8 to TRBJ2-7; tentative D call: TRBD1 (5 bases). The CDR3 sequence is 12 residues long. Germline V lookup: CDR1 SGHVS, CDR2 FQNEAQ. V lost 5 bases, J lost 4 bases, and 9 bases lay in between. The CDR3 DNA reads TGTGCCAGCAGCCATGACAGTTACGAGCAGTACTTC. As protein: CASSHDSYEQYF.

This chain uses TRBV9 with TRBJ1-5, with no clear D. CDR1 SGDLS and CDR2 YYNGEE come from the germline V gene. Trimming left V 3 bases short and J 7 bases short, with 11 bases between. The CDR3 spans 13 residues. The chain's CDR3 is CASSADGVQPQHF. Here the CDR3 DNA reads TGTGCCAGCAGCGCCGATGGAGTGCAGCCCCAGCATTTT. The full variable domain, in which reference TRBV9 and TRBJ1-5 provide the parts outside the CDR3, is DSGVTQTPKHLITATGQRVTLRCSPRSGDLSVYWYQQSLDQGLQFLIQYYNGEERAKGNILERFSAQQFPDLHSELNLSSLELGDSALYFCASSADGVQPQHFGDGTRLSIL.

Here the CDR3 DNA reads TGTGCCAGCAGCTTGATATCAGGGGATCAGCCCCAGCATTTT. This translates into CASSLISGDQPQHF. The chain is built from TRBV5-6 and TRBJ1-5; possible D gene TRBD1, 6 bases. CDR1 is SGHDT and CDR2 is YYEEEE in the germline V gene. V lost 1 base to trimming and J lost 5 bases, with 10 bases between them. The CDR3 has 14 residues. Looking up the rest from reference TRBV5-6 and TRBJ1-5 gives the full variable domain: DAGVTQSPTHLIKTRGQQVTLRCSPKSGHDTVSWYQQALGQGPQFIFQYYEEEERQRGNFPDRFSGHQFPNYSSELNVNALLLGDSALYLCASSLISGDQPQHFGDGTRLSIL.

This clone showed up just a few times. The chain joins TRBV7-9 to TRBJ2-3; the D gene is possibly TRBD2 (5 bases). V was trimmed by 5 bases and J by 4 bases, leaving 13 bases between them. The CDR3 spans 14 residues. Germline values: CDR1 SEHNR, CDR2 FQNEAQ (reference sequence). CDR3 in amino acids: CASSPMAGADTQYF. The CDR3 nucleotides read TGTGCCAGCAGCCCGATGGCGGGTGCAGATACGCAGTATTTT. Filled out from reference TRBV7-9 and TRBJ2-3, the complete variable domain reads DTGVSQNPRHKITKRGQNVTFRCDPISEHNRLYWYRQTLGQGPEFLTYFQNEAQLEKSRLLSDRFSAERPKGSFSTLEIQRTEQGDSAMYLCASSPMAGADTQYFGPGTRLTVL.